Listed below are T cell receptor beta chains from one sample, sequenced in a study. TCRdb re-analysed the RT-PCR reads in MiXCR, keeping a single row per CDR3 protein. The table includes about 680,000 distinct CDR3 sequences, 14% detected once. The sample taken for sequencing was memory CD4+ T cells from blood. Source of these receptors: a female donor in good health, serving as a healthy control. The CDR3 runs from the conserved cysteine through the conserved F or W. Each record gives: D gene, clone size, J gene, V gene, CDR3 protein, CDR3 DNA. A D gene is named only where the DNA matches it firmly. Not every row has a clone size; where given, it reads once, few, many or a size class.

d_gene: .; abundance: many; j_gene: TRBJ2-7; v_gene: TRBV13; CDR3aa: CATSRPLGEQYF; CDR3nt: TGTGCCACCAGCAGGCCTCTAGGCGAGCAGTACTTC
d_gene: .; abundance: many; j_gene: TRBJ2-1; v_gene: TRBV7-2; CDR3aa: CASSRGQINNEQFF; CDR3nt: TGTGCCAGCAGTCGCGGACAGATTAACAATGAGCAGTTCTTC
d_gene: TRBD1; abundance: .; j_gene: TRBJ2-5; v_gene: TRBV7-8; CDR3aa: CASSYRGEQETQYF; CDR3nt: TGTGCCAGCAGCTACAGGGGGGAGCAAGAGACCCAGTACTTC
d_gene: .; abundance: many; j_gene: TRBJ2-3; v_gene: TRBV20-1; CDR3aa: CSANRNTDTQYF; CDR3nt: TGCAGTGCTAACCGAAACACAGATACGCAGTATTTT
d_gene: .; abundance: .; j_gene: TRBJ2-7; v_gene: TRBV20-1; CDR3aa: CSARGGAIREQYF; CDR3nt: TGCAGTGCGAGGGGCGGGGCTATACGCGAGCAGTACTTC
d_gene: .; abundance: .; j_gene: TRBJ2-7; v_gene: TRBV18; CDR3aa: CASSPPGSVYEQYF; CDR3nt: TGTGCCAGCTCCCCGCCGGGTTCAGTCTACGAGCAGTACTTC
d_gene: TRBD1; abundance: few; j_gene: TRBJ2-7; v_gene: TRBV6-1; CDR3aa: CASSTGVLAYEQYF; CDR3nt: TGTGCCAGCAGCACAGGGGTCCTCGCCTACGAGCAGTACTTC
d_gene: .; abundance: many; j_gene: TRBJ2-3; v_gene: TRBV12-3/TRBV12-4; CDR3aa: CASSPYLGLSTDTQYF; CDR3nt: TGTGCCAGCAGTCCCTACCTCGGTTTAAGCACAGATACGCAGTATTTT
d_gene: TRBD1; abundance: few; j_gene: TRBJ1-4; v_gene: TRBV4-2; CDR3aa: CASSHYRGTNEKLFF; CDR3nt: TGTGCCAGCAGCCATTACAGGGGGACTAATGAAAAACTGTTTTTT
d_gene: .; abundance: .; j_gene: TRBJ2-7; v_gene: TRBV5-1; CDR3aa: CASSPGLYEQYF; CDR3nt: TGCGCCAGCAGCCCGGGATTGTACGAGCAGTACTTC
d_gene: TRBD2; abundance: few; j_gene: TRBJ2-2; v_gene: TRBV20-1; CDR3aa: CSATGTRAAGELFF; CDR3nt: TGCAGTGCCACCGGGACTAGGGCGGCCGGGGAGCTGTTTTTT
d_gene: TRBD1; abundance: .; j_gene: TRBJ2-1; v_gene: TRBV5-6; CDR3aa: CASSSPGDRGPEQFF; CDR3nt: TGTGCCAGCAGCTCTCCGGGGGACAGGGGGCCTGAGCAGTTCTTC
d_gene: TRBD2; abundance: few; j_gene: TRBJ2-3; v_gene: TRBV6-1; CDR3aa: CALRLAGADTQYF; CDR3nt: TGTGCCCTAAGACTAGCGGGGGCAGATACGCAGTATTTT
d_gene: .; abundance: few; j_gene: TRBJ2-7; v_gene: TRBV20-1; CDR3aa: CSAIRQTSTYEQYF; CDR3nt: TGCAGTGCTATACGACAGACCTCAACCTACGAGCAGTACTTC
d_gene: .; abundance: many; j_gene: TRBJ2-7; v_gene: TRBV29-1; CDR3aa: CSVQPLNSYEQYF; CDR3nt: TGCAGCGTACAGCCGCTCAACTCCTACGAGCAGTACTTC
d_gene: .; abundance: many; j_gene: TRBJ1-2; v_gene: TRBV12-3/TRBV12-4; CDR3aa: CASSPQGLSANYGYTF; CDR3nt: TGTGCCAGCAGCCCGCAGGGCCTGTCAGCTAACTATGGCTACACCTTC
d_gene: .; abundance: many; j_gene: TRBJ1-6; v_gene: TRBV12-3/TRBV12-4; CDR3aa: CASSPHSNNSPLHF; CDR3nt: TGTGCCAGCAGTCCTCACAGCAATAATTCACCCCTCCACTTT
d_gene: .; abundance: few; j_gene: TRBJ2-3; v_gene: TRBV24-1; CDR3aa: CATSRDGHTDTQYF; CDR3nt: TGTGCCACCAGCCGGGACGGCCACACAGATACGCAGTATTTT
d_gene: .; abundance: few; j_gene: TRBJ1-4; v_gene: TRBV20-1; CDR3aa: CSARAATNEKLFF; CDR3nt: TGCAGTGCTAGGGCTGCAACTAATGAAAAACTGTTTTTT
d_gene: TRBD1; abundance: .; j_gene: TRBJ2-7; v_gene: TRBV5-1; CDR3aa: CASRPTGGSSYEQYF; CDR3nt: TGCGCCAGCAGACCGACAGGGGGAAGCTCCTACGAGCAGTACTTC
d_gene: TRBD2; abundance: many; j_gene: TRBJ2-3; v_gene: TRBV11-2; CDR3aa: CASSLGSAGGQDTQYF; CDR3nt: TGTGCCAGCAGCTTAGGTTCTGCGGGAGGTCAAGATACGCAGTATTTT
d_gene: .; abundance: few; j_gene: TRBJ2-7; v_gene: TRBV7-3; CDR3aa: CASSLIGPPSYEQYF; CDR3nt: TGTGCCAGCAGCTTAATAGGGCCGCCCTCCTACGAGCAGTACTTC
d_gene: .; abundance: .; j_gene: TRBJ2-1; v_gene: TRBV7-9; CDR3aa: CASSLWQVSGNEQFF; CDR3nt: TGTGCCAGCAGCTTATGGCAGGTGTCAGGCAATGAGCAGTTCTTC
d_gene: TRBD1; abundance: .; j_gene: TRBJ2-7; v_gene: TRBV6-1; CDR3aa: CASSFDRGGSGFYEQYF; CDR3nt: TGTGCCAGCAGTTTTGACAGGGGGGGTAGCGGATTCTACGAGCAGTACTTC
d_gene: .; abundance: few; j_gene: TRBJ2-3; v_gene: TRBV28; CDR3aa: CASSLSLNQYF; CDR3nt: TGTGCCAGCAGTTTATCCCTTAACCAGTATTTT
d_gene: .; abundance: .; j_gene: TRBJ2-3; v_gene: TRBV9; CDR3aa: CASNPGGPDTQYF; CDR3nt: TGTGCCAGCAATCCCGGGGGGCCAGATACGCAGTATTTT
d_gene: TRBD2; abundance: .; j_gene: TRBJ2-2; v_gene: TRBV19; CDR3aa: CASRGLAGNTGELFF; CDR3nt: TGTGCCAGTAGAGGACTAGCGGGGAACACCGGGGAGCTGTTTTTT
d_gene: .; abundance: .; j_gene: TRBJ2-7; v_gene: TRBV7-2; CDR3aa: CASSRDLSPNEQYF; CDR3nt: TGTGCCAGCAGCCGGGACCTCTCCCCCAACGAGCAGTACTTC
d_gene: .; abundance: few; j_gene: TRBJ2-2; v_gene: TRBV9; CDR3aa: CASSAFSSQELFF; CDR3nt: TGTGCCAGCAGCGCCTTTTCATCCCAGGAGCTGTTTTTT
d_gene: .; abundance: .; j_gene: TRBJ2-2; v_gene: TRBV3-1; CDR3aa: CASSQETGITGELFF; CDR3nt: TGTGCCAGCAGCCAAGAGACAGGCATCACCGGGGAGCTGTTTTTT
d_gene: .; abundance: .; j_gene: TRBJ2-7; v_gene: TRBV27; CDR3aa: CASRATEREPRGEQYF; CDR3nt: TGTGCCAGCAGGGCCACCGAGCGGGAGCCCAGGGGGGAGCAGTACTTC
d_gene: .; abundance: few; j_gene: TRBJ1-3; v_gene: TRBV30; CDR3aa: CAWSVNGNTIYF; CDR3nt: TGTGCCTGGAGTGTAAACGGAAACACCATATATTTT
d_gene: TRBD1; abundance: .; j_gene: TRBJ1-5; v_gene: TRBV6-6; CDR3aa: CASRDRVDQPQHF; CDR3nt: TGTGCCAGCCGGGACAGGGTTGATCAGCCCCAGCATTTT
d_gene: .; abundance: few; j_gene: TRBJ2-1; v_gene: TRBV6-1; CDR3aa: CASSPDPLSTEQFF; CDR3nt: TGTGCCAGCAGTCCAGACCCATTGAGTACTGAGCAGTTCTTC
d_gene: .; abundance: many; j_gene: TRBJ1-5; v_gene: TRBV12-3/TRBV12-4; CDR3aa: CASSLSRVQPQHF; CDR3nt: TGTGCCAGCAGTTTAAGCAGGGTTCAGCCCCAGCATTTT
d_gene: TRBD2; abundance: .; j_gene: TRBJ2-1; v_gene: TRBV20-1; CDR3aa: CSASTSALDEQFF; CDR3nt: TGCAGTGCTAGCACTAGCGCTTTAGATGAGCAGTTCTTC
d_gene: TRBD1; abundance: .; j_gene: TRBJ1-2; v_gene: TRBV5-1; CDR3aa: CASSFVAGQDYGYTF; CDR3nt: TGCGCCAGCAGTTTTGTTGCTGGACAGGACTATGGCTACACCTTC
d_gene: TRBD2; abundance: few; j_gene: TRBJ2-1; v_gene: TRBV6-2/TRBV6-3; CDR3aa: CASSGGGGHYNEQFF; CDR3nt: TGTGCCAGCAGCGGGGGGGGCGGACACTACAATGAGCAGTTCTTC
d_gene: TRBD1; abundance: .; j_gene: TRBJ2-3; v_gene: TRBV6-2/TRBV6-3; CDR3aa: CASNWWTGTDTQYF; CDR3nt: TGTGCCAGCAACTGGTGGACAGGGACAGATACGCAGTATTTT
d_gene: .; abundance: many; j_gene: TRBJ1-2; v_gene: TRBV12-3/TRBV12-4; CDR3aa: CASSYNRNGYTF; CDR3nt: TGTGCCAGCAGCTATAACAGGAATGGCTACACCTTC